This T cell receptor (beta chain) was identified in a study of blood T cell repertoires in COVID-19. Background on the study: COVID-19 samples collected from the United States, Italy and Spain covered acute and convalescent phases. The cDNA or gDNA used as material had been derived from T cells, B-cell-depleted T cells, or PBMCs.

As processed by the authors: Amplification with reference gene primers provided the estimates of nucleated cell counts. Clones were read by immunoSEQ multiplex PCR, and TCRdb kept only the in-frame ones, dropping some. V and J calls and clone size are as listed in that table; D and trimming were resolved from the DNA. Seen here are more than 120,000 clones, approximately 89% observed once, and the top ten hold about 1.5%. The CDR3 totals 15 residues. Germline V gives CDR1 SGDLS, CDR2 YYNGEE. V was pared by 0 bases and J by 5 bases, with 2 bases of the junction left unmatched. The chain joins TRBV9 to TRBJ2-3; 11 bases align to TRBD2. Sequenced sample: peripheral blood. The origin of this receptor is a human donor in a cohort sampled during active COVID-19. The CDR3 sequence: CASSVDSGGGDTQYF. The DNA of the CDR3 is TGTGCCAGCAGCGTAGATAGCGGGGGGGGAGATACGCAGTATTTT.